Below, 29 T cell receptor beta chains from the same sample are listed, as sequenced in a study of blood T cell repertoires in COVID-19. Sequenced by immunoSEQ multiplex PCR; TCRdb stores in-frame clones only, minus some. Of 150,000 to 200,000 clones in the sample, 89% were seen once. Sequencing was carried out using PBMCs or T cells enriched from blood (not recorded which). All receptors derive from a woman aged 18 to 35 who had recovered from COVID-19.

CDR3 loop: CATLNGRTYGYTF. DNA for the CDR3: TGTGCCACCCTCAATGGGAGGACCTATGGCTACACCTTC. J is TRBJ1-2 and V is TRBV2; D ambiguous. Trimming took 10 bases from V and 4 from J, leaving 16 bases between them. The CDR3 consists of 13 residues. Germline assignment: CDR1 SNHLY and CDR2 FYNNEI.

V usage is TRBV6-5 and J usage is TRBJ2-1; D unresolved. The CDR3 contains 13 residues. Deletions cut 5 bases from V and 2 bases from J, with 7 bases between. Germline assignment: CDR1 MNHEY and CDR2 SVGAGI. The CDR3 DNA reads as TGTGCCAGCAGTCCTAGGCCCTACAATGAGCAGTTCTTC. Its protein product is CASSPRPYNEQFF.

As regards this clone: Within the sample, other DNA sequences also encode this same CDR3. The chain employs TRBV9 and TRBJ1-1; D is undetermined. This CDR3 comprises 14 residues. Trimming shortened V by 0 bases and J by 0 bases, and 6 bases separated the two germline ends. In germline, CDR1 is SGDLS, CDR2 YYNGEE. CDR3: CASSVGQVNTEAFF. Here the CDR3 DNA reads TGTGCCAGCAGCGTAGGGCAGGTGAACACTGAAGCTTTCTTT.

The rearrangement uses TRBV4-3 and TRBJ2-2; maybe TRBD1 (6 bases). Germline V gives CDR1 LGHNA, CDR2 YSLEER. CDR3 length: 13 residues. Trimming pared 3 bases from V and 8 bases from J, leaving 10 bases between. The CDR3 spells CASSHRGQGELFF. The DNA for the CDR3 is TGCGCCAGCAGCCACCGGGGACAAGGGGAGCTGTTTTTT.

The rearrangement uses TRBV7-2 and TRBJ1-2; D is possibly TRBD1 (6 bases). The CDR3 runs to 12 residues. V lost 0 bases to trimming and J lost 9 bases, with 8 bases between them. Germline CDR1 and CDR2: SGHTA and FQGNSA. The DNA of the CDR3 is TGTGCCAGCAGCTTAGCGGGGGCGAGCTACACCTTC. It translates to CASSLAGASYTF.

The V gene is TRBV6-5, the J gene TRBJ2-1; D is perhaps TRBD2 (5 bases). CDR1 MNHEY and CDR2 SVGAGI come from the germline V gene. The ends were cut back, 2 bases at V and 6 bases at J, with 5 bases in the middle. The length of the CDR3 is 12 residues. The CDR3 loop is CASSYEGNEQFF. Here the CDR3 DNA reads TGTGCCAGCAGTTACGAGGGCAATGAGCAGTTCTTC.

V gene TRBV7-8 combines with J gene TRBJ1-6, with 9 bases that match TRBD1. Germline trimming cut 4 bases from V and 7 bases from J; bases unmatched to any gene: 5. CDR1 is SGHVS and CDR2 is FQNEAQ in the germline V gene. The CDR3 has 15 amino acids. Written as DNA, the CDR3 is TGTGCCAGCAGCTCCTTGACAGGGGGGAATTCACCCCTCCACTTT. Translation: CASSSLTGGNSPLHF.

This chain joins TRBV28 and TRBJ1-6; D possibly corresponds to TRBD1 (6 bases). Trimming left V 3 bases short and J 8 bases short, with 17 bases between. CDR3 size: 16 residues. Germline V gives CDR1 MDHEN, CDR2 SYDVKM. The CDR3 sequence is CASSFLIQGMDSPLHF. The CDR3 nucleotides read TGTGCCAGCAGTTTTCTTATACAGGGAATGGATTCACCCCTCCACTTT.

The chain combines TRBV5-4 with TRBJ2-5, with D unresolved. The CDR3 has 14 amino acids. V was shortened by 6 bases and J by 3 bases, with 15 bases between the two germline ends. The germline gives CDR1 SGHNT, CDR2 YYREEE (reference sequence). CDR3 sequence (DNA): TGTGCCAGCACCTATGAACGAGTCGAAGAGACCCAGTACTTC. It yields the protein CASTYERVEETQYF.

This chain uses TRBV18 with TRBJ2-1; 10 bases fit TRBD2. The CDR3 covers 15 residues. Losses at the gene ends were 2 bases for V and 9 bases for J; bases not matched to a gene: 7. Germline assignment: CDR1 KGHSH and CDR2 LQKENI. The CDR3 region is CASSPTGLAYFEQFF. CDR3 DNA sequence: TGTGCCAGCTCACCAACGGGACTAGCGTATTTTGAGCAGTTCTTC.

The rearrangement links TRBV6-5 to TRBJ2-3, with TRBD1 as a possible D gene (5 bases). Germline values: CDR1 MNHEY, CDR2 SVGAGI. Trimming took 9 bases from V and 3 from J, leaving 16 bases between them. The CDR3 length is 14 residues. As DNA, the CDR3 is TGTGCCAGTCAGTCCTTAAAGGGGACAGATACGCAGTATTTT. It specifies CASQSLKGTDTQYF.

The chain recombines TRBV5-4 with TRBJ2-5, with D hard to call. The CDR3 spans 12 residues. V dropped 6 bases and J dropped 3 bases, with 9 bases sitting between them. CDR1 is SGHNT and CDR2 is YYREEE in the germline V gene (reference sequence). In nucleotides, the CDR3 is TGTGCCAGCAATTCCCCCGAAGAGACCCAGTACTTC. It specifies CASNSPEETQYF.

The V and J genes are TRBV3-1 (or the pseudogene TRBV3-2) and TRBJ2-7, with TRBD1 matching 7 bases. CDR1 is LGHDT and CDR2 is YNNKEL in the germline V gene (reference sequence). The CDR3 is made up of 14 amino acids. With V trimmed by 4 bases and J by 6 bases, 9 bases remained unmatched. CDR3 loop: CASSPAQGWFEQYF. The DNA for the CDR3 is TGTGCCAGCAGCCCTGCACAGGGGTGGTTCGAGCAGTACTTC.

This clone was picked up one time. This rearrangement joins TRBV29-1 to TRBJ1-4, with D hard to call. The CDR3 spans 15 residues. The V and J ends lost 6 bases and 3 bases respectively, with 17 bases between them. Germline-derived CDR1 and CDR2 are SQVTM and ANQGSEA. The CDR3 sequence: CSVASGSVANEKLFF. In DNA, the CDR3 is TGCAGCGTCGCTTCGGGGTCTGTCGCTAATGAAAAACTGTTTTTT.

The chain has TRBV11-2 and TRBJ2-1, with 9 positions matching TRBD2. Trimming at V came to 4 bases and at J to 9 bases, leaving 13 bases not matched to a gene. Germline V CDR1 and CDR2: SGHAT, FQNNGV. The CDR3 contains 16 residues. The CDR3 region has the DNA TGTGCCAGCAGCTCTATTAGCGGGAGAATATTCGGTGAGCAGTTCTTC. It translates to CASSSISGRIFGEQFF.

This CDR3 is CSVVWAADTQYF. CDR3 DNA sequence: TGCAGCGTTGTGTGGGCCGCGGATACGCAGTATTTT. The chain links TRBV29-1 to TRBJ2-3; D call uncertain. Germline V gives CDR1 SQVTM, CDR2 ANQGSEA. V lost 4 bases and J lost 6, with 11 bases in between. The CDR3 has 12 amino acids.

V gene TRBV3-1 (or the pseudogene TRBV3-2) combines with J gene TRBJ2-3, with TRBD2 identical over 10 bases. V was pared by 0 bases and J by 1 base, with 10 bases of the junction left unmatched. Looked up from germline, CDR1 is LGHDT and CDR2 is YNNKEL (reference sequence). The CDR3 length is 19 residues. The CDR3 loop reads CASSQEGLAGVAGTDTQYF. The DNA of the CDR3 is TGTGCCAGCAGCCAAGAAGGGCTAGCGGGGGTCGCCGGCACAGATACGCAGTATTTT.

This chain joins TRBV3-1 (or the pseudogene TRBV3-2) and TRBJ1-4; a possible D gene is TRBD1 (6 bases). Germline V gene sequence: CDR1 LGHDT, CDR2 YNNKEL (reference sequence). The CDR3 contains 15 residues. Trimming stripped 7 bases from V and 5 bases from J, with 17 bases between. CDR3 loop: CASTSIGTPNEKLFF. As DNA, the CDR3 is TGTGCCAGCACCAGCATCGGGACACCCAATGAAAAACTGTTTTTT.

This chain links TRBV28 with TRBJ2-3; 11 positions match TRBD2. Germline V gene lookup returns CDR1 MDHEN and CDR2 SYDVKM. Trimming cost V 4 bases and J 3 bases; bases outside gene matches: 12. The CDR3 loop spans 18 amino acids. Here the CDR3 DNA reads TGTGCCAGCAGTTCCCGGCTGATAGCGGGAGGGTCTACAGATACGCAGTATTTT. Translation: CASSSRLIAGGSTDTQYF.

The rearrangement uses TRBV30 and TRBJ2-3; D perhaps matches TRBD2 (6 bases). The germline V and J ends were trimmed by 0 bases and 5 bases, with 9 bases remaining between them. The germline V gene encodes CDR1 GTSNPN and CDR2 SVGIG (reference sequence). This CDR3 is built from 13 residues. Here the CDR3 reads CAWSVGGVDTQYF. CDR3 coding DNA: TGTGCCTGGAGTGTAGGAGGGGTAGATACGCAGTATTTT.

The V call is TRBV11-2, the J call TRBJ1-3; no clear D. Germline assignment: CDR1 SGHAT and CDR2 FQNNGV. V was cut by 6 bases and J by 4 bases, with 7 bases left in between. The CDR3 consists of 12 residues. The DNA of the CDR3 is TGTGCCAGCAGATCTATAGGAAACACCATATATTTT. This encodes CASRSIGNTIYF.

This clone was seen just once. V usage is TRBV5-1 and J usage is TRBJ1-3; 7 positions agree with TRBD1. The V and J ends lost 4 bases and 0 bases, in that order; junction bases with no gene match: 4. The CDR3 loop spans 15 amino acids. Germline V CDR1 and CDR2: SGHRS, YFSETQ. This chain's CDR3 is CASSKTGPSGNTIYF. The CDR3 DNA is TGCGCCAGCAGCAAGACAGGGCCCTCTGGAAACACCATATATTTT.

In its sample, this clone was seen once. The chain employs TRBV2 and TRBJ1-2; D gene uncertain. With 2 bases removed from V and 7 bases from J, the gap between germline ends came to 11 bases. Germline loops: CDR1 SNHLY, CDR2 FYNNEI. CDR3 length equals 13 residues. CDR3 coding DNA: TGTGCCAGCAGTGAAAACAGTTTTGGTGGCTACACCTTC. Amino acids: CASSENSFGGYTF.

Note on this clone: At one of its ends the junction is not consistent with the germline gene, which may arise from a read error. The chain couples TRBV4-1 to TRBJ2-2, with D hard to call. The CDR3 sequence is 14 residues long. Germline CDR1 reads MGHRA; CDR2 reads YSYEKL. The CDR3 reads CASSQEATTVELFF. CDR3 coding DNA: TGCGCCAGCAGCCAAGAGGCTACTACCGTGGAGCTGTTTTTT.

The CDR3 nucleotides read TGTGCCATCAGTGGGGACAGGGGACAGCCCCAGCATTTT. Translation gives CAISGDRGQPQHF. The J gene is TRBJ1-5, the V gene TRBV10-3; 10 nucleotides line up with TRBD1. V lost 4 bases and J lost 7; bases outside the gene matches: 1. The germline V gene has CDR1 ENHRY and CDR2 SYGVKD. CDR3 length equals 13 residues.

This chain connects TRBV13 to TRBJ2-7, with D perhaps matching TRBD2 (5 bases). CDR3 length equals 14 residues. Trimming took 5 bases from V and 3 from J, leaving 14 bases between them. The V gene's germline CDR1 is PRHDT and CDR2 FYEKMQ (reference sequence). This chain's CDR3 is CASSGDYPLYEQYF. CDR3 nucleotide sequence: TGTGCCAGCAGCGGAGACTATCCCCTCTACGAGCAGTACTTC.

This chain joins TRBV19 and TRBJ2-1, with D maybe TRBD2 (6 bases). The CDR3 extends over 15 amino acids. The ends were cut back, 5 bases at V and 2 bases at J, with 13 bases in the middle. Germline V gives CDR1 LNHDA, CDR2 SQIVND (reference sequence). CDR3 residues: CASSPGTAAYNEQFF. CDR3 DNA sequence: TGTGCCAGTAGTCCCGGGACTGCTGCCTACAATGAGCAGTTCTTC.

In this sample, this clone turned up a few times. This chain links TRBV6-5 with TRBJ1-5; D gene uncertain. Germline-derived CDR1 and CDR2 are MNHEY and SVGAGI. Trimming stripped 5 bases from V and 4 bases from J, with 12 bases between. CDR3 length: 14 amino acids. This CDR3 reads CASSQSPQNQPQHF. As DNA, the CDR3 is TGTGCCAGCAGTCAGTCCCCGCAAAATCAGCCCCAGCATTTT.

J is TRBJ2-7 and V is TRBV5-3; possibly TRBD2 for D (6 bases). TRBV5-3 carries the ORF label, with uncertain function. The CDR3 runs 16 residues. Between the trimmed V and J ends, which lost 4 bases and 5 bases, there was a span of 22 bases. The DNA of the CDR3 is TGTGCCAGAAGCACTACGGGGGTAATGGCAGGCAACGAGCAGTACTTC. This encodes CARSTTGVMAGNEQYF.